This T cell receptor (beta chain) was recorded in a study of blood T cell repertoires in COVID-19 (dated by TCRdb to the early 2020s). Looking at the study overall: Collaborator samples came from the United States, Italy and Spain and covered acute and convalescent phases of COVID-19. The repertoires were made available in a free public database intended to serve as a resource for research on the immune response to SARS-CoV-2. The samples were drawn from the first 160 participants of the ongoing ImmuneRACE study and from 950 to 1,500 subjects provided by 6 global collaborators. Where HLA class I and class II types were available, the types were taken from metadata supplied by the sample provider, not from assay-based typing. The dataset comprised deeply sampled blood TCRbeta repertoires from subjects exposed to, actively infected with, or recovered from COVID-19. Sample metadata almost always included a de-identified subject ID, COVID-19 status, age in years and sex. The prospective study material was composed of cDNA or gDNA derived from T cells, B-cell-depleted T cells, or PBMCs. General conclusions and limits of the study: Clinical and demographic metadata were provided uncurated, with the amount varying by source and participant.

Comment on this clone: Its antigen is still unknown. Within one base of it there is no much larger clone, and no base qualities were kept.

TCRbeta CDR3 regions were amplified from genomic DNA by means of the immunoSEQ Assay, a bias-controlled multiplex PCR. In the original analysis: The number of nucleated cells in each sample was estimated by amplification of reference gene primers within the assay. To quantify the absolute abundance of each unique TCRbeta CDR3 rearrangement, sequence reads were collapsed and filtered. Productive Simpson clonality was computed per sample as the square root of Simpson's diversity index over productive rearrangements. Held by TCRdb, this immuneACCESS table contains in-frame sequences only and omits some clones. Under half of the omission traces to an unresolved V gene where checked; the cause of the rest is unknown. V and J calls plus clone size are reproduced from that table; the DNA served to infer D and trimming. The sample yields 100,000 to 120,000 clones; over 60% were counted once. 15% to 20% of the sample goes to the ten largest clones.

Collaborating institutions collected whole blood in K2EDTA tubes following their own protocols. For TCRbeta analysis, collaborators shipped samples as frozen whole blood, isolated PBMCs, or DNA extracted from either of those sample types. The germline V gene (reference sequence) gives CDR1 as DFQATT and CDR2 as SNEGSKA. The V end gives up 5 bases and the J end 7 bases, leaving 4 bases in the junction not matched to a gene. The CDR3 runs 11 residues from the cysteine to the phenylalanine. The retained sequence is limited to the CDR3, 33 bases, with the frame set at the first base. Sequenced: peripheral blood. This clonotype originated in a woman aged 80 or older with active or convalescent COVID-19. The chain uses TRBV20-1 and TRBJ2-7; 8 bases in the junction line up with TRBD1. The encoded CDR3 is CSAQGAGEQYF. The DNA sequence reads TGCAGTGCTCAGGGGGCGGGAGAGCAGTACTTC.